This is a list of T cell receptor beta chains from one sample in a study of T cells in narcolepsy. Clones were read by immunoSEQ multiplex PCR, and TCRdb kept only the in-frame ones, dropping some. The sample includes tens of thousands of clones, approximately 85% of them seen just once. Specimen: CD45RA- memory CD4+ T cells from PBMCs. These receptors came from a human donor with narcolepsy. Each CDR3 is given with its conserved first and last residue. Each record gives: clone size, V gene, D gene, J gene, CDR3 protein, CDR3 DNA. D genes are given only for firm matches. Size tells how often a clone was seen (once, few, many) or the class of an expanded clone, and some rows leave it out.

clone size: once; V gene: TRBV6-1; D gene: TRBD1; J gene: TRBJ1-2; CDR3 protein: CASSRQGIGYGYTF; CDR3 DNA: TGTGCCAGCAGTCGACAGGGTATCGGATATGGCTACACCTTC
clone size: few; V gene: TRBV6-5; D gene: TRBD1; J gene: TRBJ2-7; CDR3 protein: CASSSRQGAYEQYF; CDR3 DNA: TGTGCCAGCAGTTCACGACAGGGGGCCTACGAGCAGTACTTC
clone size: .; V gene: TRBV11-1; D gene: TRBD2; J gene: TRBJ2-3; CDR3 protein: CASSLDSGVADTQYF; CDR3 DNA: TGTGCCAGCAGCTTGGATAGCGGGGTGGCAGATACGCAGTATTTT
clone size: .; V gene: TRBV19; D gene: TRBD1; J gene: TRBJ1-2; CDR3 protein: CASSTTGGASRIRYTF; CDR3 DNA: TGTGCCAGTAGTACGACAGGGGGCGCGTCTCGAATTCGCTACACCTTC
clone size: .; V gene: TRBV25-1; D gene: .; J gene: TRBJ2-3; CDR3 protein: CASRRTEVTDTQYF; CDR3 DNA: TGTGCCAGCAGAAGGACAGAGGTCACAGATACGCAGTATTTT
clone size: .; V gene: TRBV19; D gene: .; J gene: TRBJ2-7; CDR3 protein: CASSITGVNEQYF; CDR3 DNA: TGTGCCAGTAGTATAACAGGAGTCAACGAGCAGTACTTC
clone size: .; V gene: TRBV6-4; D gene: .; J gene: TRBJ1-1; CDR3 protein: CASSRDMNTEAFF; CDR3 DNA: TGTGCCAGCAGTAGGGACATGAACACTGAAGCTTTCTTT
clone size: .; V gene: TRBV19; D gene: .; J gene: TRBJ2-5; CDR3 protein: CASSESQSTETQYF; CDR3 DNA: TGTGCCAGTAGCGAAAGTCAATCCACGGAGACCCAGTACTTC
clone size: few; V gene: TRBV5-5; D gene: .; J gene: TRBJ1-2; CDR3 protein: CASSLAPGPNYGYTF; CDR3 DNA: TGTGCCAGCAGCTTGGCCCCCGGGCCTAACTATGGCTACACCTTC
clone size: .; V gene: TRBV28; D gene: .; J gene: TRBJ1-5; CDR3 protein: CAVMGGGSNQPQHF; CDR3 DNA: TGTGCCGTTATGGGGGGAGGAAGCAATCAGCCCCAGCATTTT